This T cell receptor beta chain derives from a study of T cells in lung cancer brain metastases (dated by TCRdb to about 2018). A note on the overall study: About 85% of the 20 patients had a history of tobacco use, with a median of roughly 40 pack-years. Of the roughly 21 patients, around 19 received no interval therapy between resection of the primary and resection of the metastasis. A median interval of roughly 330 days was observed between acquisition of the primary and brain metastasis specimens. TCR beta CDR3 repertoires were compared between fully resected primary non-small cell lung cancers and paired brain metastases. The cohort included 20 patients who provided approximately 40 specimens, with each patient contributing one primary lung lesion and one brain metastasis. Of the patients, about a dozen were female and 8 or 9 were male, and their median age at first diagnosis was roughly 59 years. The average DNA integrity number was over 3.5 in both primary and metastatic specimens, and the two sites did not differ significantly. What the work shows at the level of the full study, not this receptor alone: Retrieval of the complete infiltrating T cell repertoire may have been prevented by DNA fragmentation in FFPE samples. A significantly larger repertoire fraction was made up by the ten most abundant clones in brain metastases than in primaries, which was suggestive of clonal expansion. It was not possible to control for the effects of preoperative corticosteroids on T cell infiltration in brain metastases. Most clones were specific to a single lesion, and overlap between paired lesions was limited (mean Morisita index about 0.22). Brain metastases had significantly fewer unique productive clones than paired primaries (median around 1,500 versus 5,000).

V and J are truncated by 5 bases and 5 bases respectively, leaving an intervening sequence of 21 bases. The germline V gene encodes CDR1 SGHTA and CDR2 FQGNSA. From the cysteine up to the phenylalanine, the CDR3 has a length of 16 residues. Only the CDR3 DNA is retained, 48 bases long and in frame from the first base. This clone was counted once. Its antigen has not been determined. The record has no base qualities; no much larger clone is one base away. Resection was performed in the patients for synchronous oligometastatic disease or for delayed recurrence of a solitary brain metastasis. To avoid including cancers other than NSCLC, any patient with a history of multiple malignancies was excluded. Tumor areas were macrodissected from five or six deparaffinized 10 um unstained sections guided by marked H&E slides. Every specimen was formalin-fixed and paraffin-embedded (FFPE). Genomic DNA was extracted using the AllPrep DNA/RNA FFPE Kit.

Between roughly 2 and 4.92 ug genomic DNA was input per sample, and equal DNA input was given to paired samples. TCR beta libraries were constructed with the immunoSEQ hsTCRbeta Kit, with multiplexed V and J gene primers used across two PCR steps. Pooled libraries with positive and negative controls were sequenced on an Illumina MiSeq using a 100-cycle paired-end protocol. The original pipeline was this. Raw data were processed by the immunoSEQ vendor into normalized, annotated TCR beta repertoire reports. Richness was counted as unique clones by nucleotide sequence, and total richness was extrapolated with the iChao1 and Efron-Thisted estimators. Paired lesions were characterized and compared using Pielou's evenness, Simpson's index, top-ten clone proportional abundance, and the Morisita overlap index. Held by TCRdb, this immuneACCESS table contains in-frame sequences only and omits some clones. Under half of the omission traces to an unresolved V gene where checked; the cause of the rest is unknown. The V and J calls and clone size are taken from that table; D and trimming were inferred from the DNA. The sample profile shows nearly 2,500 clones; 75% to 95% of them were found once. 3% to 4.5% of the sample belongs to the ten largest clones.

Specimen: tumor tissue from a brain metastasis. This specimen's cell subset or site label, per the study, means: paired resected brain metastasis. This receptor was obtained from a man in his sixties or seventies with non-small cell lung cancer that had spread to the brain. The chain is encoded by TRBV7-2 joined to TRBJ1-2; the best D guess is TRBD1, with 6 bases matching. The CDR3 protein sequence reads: CASSAQVGGPSYGYTF. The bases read TGTGCCAGCAGCGCTCAAGTGGGGGGGCCCTCTTATGGCTACACCTTC.